This passage covers 24 T cell receptor beta chains from one sample sequenced in a study of blood T cell repertoires in COVID-19. The table came from immunoSEQ multiplex PCR; TCRdb's copy has only in-frame clones and leaves some out. The sample has about 340,000 clones; 80% to 90% are singletons. The sequenced sample consisted of PBMCs or T cells enriched from blood (not recorded which). The source of these receptors is a woman between 40 and 50 years old with acute COVID-19.

The chain is built from TRBV5-1 and TRBJ2-7; D may be TRBD1 (6 bases). The germline V and J ends were trimmed by 0 bases and 3 bases, with 7 bases remaining between them. The CDR3 totals 13 residues. The germline CDR1 and CDR2 sequences are SGHRS and YFSETQ. CDR3 bases: TGCGCCAGCAGCTTGGGACAGGACTACGAGCAGTACTTC. Translation gives CASSLGQDYEQYF. Full variable domain (outside the CDR3, taken from reference TRBV5-1 and TRBJ2-7): KAGVTQTPRYLIKTRGQQVTLSCSPISGHRSVSWYQQTPGQGLQFLFEYFSETQRNKGNFPGRFSGRQFSNSRSEMNVSTLELGDSALYLCASSLGQDYEQYFGPGTRLTVT.

DNA of the CDR3: TGTGCCAGCAGCCCTTGGTCGGCTAGTGGCTACACCTTC. Its protein is CASSPWSASGYTF. The chain combines TRBV16 with TRBJ1-2; the D is unclear. V was pared by 4 bases and J by 7 bases, with 13 bases between. The CDR3 is 13 residues long. Germline assignment: CDR1 KGHSY and CDR2 FQNENV.

The rearrangement links TRBV4-3 to TRBJ2-2, with 8 bases fitting TRBD1. Germline CDR1 reads LGHNA; CDR2 reads YSLEER. This CDR3 has 15 residues. With 2 bases clipped from V and 4 bases from J, the junction kept 3 bases outside the gene matches. The CDR3 loop reads CASSQPDRGTGELFF. The CDR3, as DNA: TGCGCCAGCAGCCAACCCGACAGGGGCACCGGGGAGCTGTTTTTT.

The V call is TRBV27, the J call TRBJ2-1; D perhaps matches TRBD2 (5 bases). This CDR3 spans 15 amino acids. Germline V lookup: CDR1 MNHEY, CDR2 SMNVEV (reference sequence). The V end lost 4 bases, the J end lost 7 bases, and 17 bases lay between the germline ends. This CDR3 is CASSSPLRATNEQFF. The CDR3 DNA reads as TGTGCCAGCAGTTCCCCCTTGAGGGCAACTAATGAGCAGTTCTTC.

This sequence joins TRBV24-1 and TRBJ1-1, with D perhaps TRBD1 (5 bases). Germline CDR1 reads KGHDR; CDR2 reads SFDVKD. V dropped 0 bases and J dropped 4 bases, with 8 bases sitting between them. The CDR3 has 14 amino acids. The CDR3 region is CATSDLGGGTEAFF. For the CDR3, the DNA is TGTGCCACCAGTGATTTGGGGGGGGGCACTGAAGCTTTCTTT.

V usage is TRBV7-3 and J usage is TRBJ1-1; TRBD1 matches 7 bases. The CDR3 is 19 amino acids. Germline lookup yields CDR1 SGHTA and CDR2 FQGTGA. V dropped 1 base and J dropped 2; count of bases not matched to a gene: 16. The CDR3 nucleotides read TGTGCCAGCAGCTTAAAACCTCCAGGGGGTCAGGGGGGTAACACTGAAGCTTTCTTT. As protein: CASSLKPPGGQGGNTEAFF.

This chain uses TRBV5-1 with TRBJ1-4, with 10 bases that match TRBD1. The CDR3 covers 16 residues. The J segment lost 6 bases and the V segment lost 2 bases, leaving 7 bases of the junction unmatched. CDR1 SGHRS and CDR2 YFSETQ come from the germline V gene. The CDR3 nucleotides read TGCGCCAGCAGCTTAAGCCGCGGGACAGGGGATGAAAAACTGTTTTTT. Protein product: CASSLSRGTGDEKLFF. The whole variable domain, remainder taken from reference TRBV5-1 and TRBJ1-4, is KAGVTQTPRYLIKTRGQQVTLSCSPISGHRSVSWYQQTPGQGLQFLFEYFSETQRNKGNFPGRFSGRQFSNSRSEMNVSTLELGDSALYLCASSLSRGTGDEKLFFGSGTQLSVL.

V gene TRBV7-6 combines with J gene TRBJ2-5, with 15 bases fitting TRBD2. V shed 5 bases, J shed 4 bases, and the junction held 2 bases outside the gene matches. The germline V gene encodes CDR1 SGHVS and CDR2 FNYEAQ. This CDR3 has 15 residues. The CDR3 loop is CASSRGLAGGETQYF. CDR3 bases: TGTGCCAGCAGCAGGGGACTAGCGGGAGGAGAGACCCAGTACTTC.

The rearrangement links TRBV3-1 (or the pseudogene TRBV3-2) to TRBJ1-1, with 11 bases lining up with TRBD1. Germline assignment: CDR1 LGHDT and CDR2 YNNKEL (reference sequence). V was pared by 7 bases and J by 4 bases, with 5 bases of the junction left unmatched. This CDR3 is built from 14 residues. CDR3 in amino acids: CASTPGQGVTEAFF. CDR3 nucleotides: TGTGCCAGCACGCCGGGACAGGGGGTCACTGAAGCTTTCTTT.

The V and J genes are TRBV10-3 and TRBJ1-5, with unresolved D. Trimming left V 5 bases short and J 2 bases short, with 10 bases between. The CDR3 loop spans 14 amino acids. Germline V gives CDR1 ENHRY, CDR2 SYGVKD. The CDR3 loop reads CAISSREGNQPQHF. CDR3 DNA sequence: TGTGCCATCAGTTCCCGGGAGGGCAATCAGCCCCAGCATTTT.

The rearrangement uses TRBV7-3 and TRBJ1-1, with 8 bases identical to TRBD1. The CDR3 sequence is 16 residues long. Germline loops: CDR1 SGHTA, CDR2 FQGTGA. Unmatched junction bases numbered 9, after V lost 5 bases and J lost 1 base. Written as DNA, the CDR3 is TGTGCCAGCAGCCTAAACACAGGGGGAAGGAACACTGAAGCTTTCTTT. It translates to CASSLNTGGRNTEAFF.

The rearrangement links TRBV3-1 (or the pseudogene TRBV3-2) to TRBJ1-1, with D maybe TRBD1 (5 bases). Between the trimmed V and J ends, which lost 4 bases and 7 bases, there was a span of 13 bases. Per the germline V gene, CDR1 is LGHDT and CDR2 is YNNKEL (reference sequence). The CDR3 extends over 13 amino acids. The CDR3 protein is CASSLGGEGEAFF. CDR3 nucleotide sequence: TGTGCCAGCAGCCTGGGGGGGGAGGGTGAAGCTTTCTTT.

V and J are TRBV29-1 and TRBJ1-2; 8 bases fit TRBD1. In germline, CDR1 is SQVTM, CDR2 ANQGSEA. This CDR3 is 12 amino acids long. J was trimmed by 8 bases and V by 6 bases; bases with no gene match: 8. CDR3 protein: CSVAGQGLGYTF. The DNA of the CDR3 is TGCAGCGTCGCCGGACAGGGATTAGGCTACACCTTC.

V gene TRBV2 combines with J gene TRBJ2-1; D may be TRBD1 (5 bases). Trimming took off 4 bases at V and 12 bases at J, with 31 bases between the two ends. This CDR3 comprises 18 residues. Germline lookup yields CDR1 SNHLY and CDR2 FYNNEI. Here the CDR3 DNA reads TGTGCCAGCAGTGGTGACCTCATCATGGCAGGGAAGGAGATGGTGCAGTTCTTC. This codes for CASSGDLIMAGKEMVQFF.

The genes are TRBV27 and TRBJ1-1, with D hard to call. This CDR3 region has 14 residues. The germline V and J ends were trimmed by 2 bases and 2 bases, with 9 bases remaining between them. Per the germline V gene, CDR1 is MNHEY and CDR2 is SMNVEV (reference sequence). The CDR3 DNA reads as TGTGCCAGCAGTTTAGGGCCAATCAACACTGAAGCTTTCTTT. Translating gives CASSLGPINTEAFF.

This clone was observed a handful of times. The chain joins TRBV11-2 to TRBJ1-3; maybe TRBD1 (5 bases). CDR1 and CDR2 from the germline V gene are SGHAT and FQNNGV. Trimming shortened V by 2 bases and J by 4 bases, and 6 bases separated the two germline ends. This CDR3 has 13 amino acids. The CDR3 sequence: CASSLQGGNTIYF. In DNA form, the CDR3 reads TGTGCCAGCAGCTTACAGGGAGGAAACACCATATATTTT.

The V and J genes are TRBV2 and TRBJ2-5; TRBD1 is a possible D gene (5 bases). The CDR3 is made up of 15 amino acids. In germline, CDR1 is SNHLY, CDR2 FYNNEI. Trimming removed 1 base at V and 4 bases at J, with 13 bases between. This CDR3 is CASSEVGLGAETQYF. The DNA of the CDR3 is TGTGCCAGCAGTGAAGTCGGGTTAGGGGCAGAGACCCAGTACTTC.

The chain couples TRBV19 to TRBJ1-1; D remains unclear. The length of the CDR3 is 15 residues. Germline loops: CDR1 LNHDA, CDR2 SQIVND (reference sequence). V was shortened by 0 bases and J by 4 bases, with 12 bases between the two germline ends. The CDR3 here is CASSIDFTRGTEAFF. CDR3 sequence (DNA): TGTGCCAGTAGTATAGATTTCACAAGAGGCACTGAAGCTTTCTTT.

There are a few counts of this clone. The chain carries TRBV11-2 and TRBJ2-3; a possible D gene is TRBD2 (5 bases). This CDR3 region has 12 residues. The V end was cut by 5 bases, the J end by 6 bases, with 9 bases between. Germline lookup yields CDR1 SGHAT and CDR2 FQNNGV. Written as DNA, the CDR3 is TGTGCCAGCAGCCGTGGGGAGGATACGCAGTATTTT. This gives the protein CASSRGEDTQYF.

The chain links TRBV6-5 to TRBJ1-6; no definite D call. Germline V gene lookup returns CDR1 MNHEY and CDR2 SVGAGI. V was cut by 0 bases and J by 9 bases, with 9 bases left in between. The CDR3 length is 14 residues. The CDR3 protein is CASSYSGRGSPLHF. For the CDR3, the DNA is TGTGCCAGCAGTTACTCCGGGCGGGGTTCACCCCTCCACTTT.

The V and J genes are TRBV28 and TRBJ1-6; a weak D match, TRBD1 (6 bases). Trimming took 5 bases from V and 2 from J, leaving 16 bases between them. The germline V gene encodes CDR1 MDHEN and CDR2 SYDVKM. The CDR3 loop spans 17 amino acids. The chain's CDR3 is CASSLAGVIPYNSPLHF. The CDR3 DNA is TGTGCCAGCAGTCTAGCAGGGGTCATTCCCTATAATTCACCCCTCCACTTT. Supplemented by reference TRBV28 and TRBJ1-6, the full variable domain reads DVKVTQSSRYLVKRTGEKVFLECVQDMDHENMFWYRQDPGLGLRLIYFSYDVKMKEKGDIPEGYSVSREKKERFSLILESASTNQTSMYLCASSLAGVIPYNSPLHFGNGTRLTVT.

The V and J genes are TRBV27 and TRBJ2-1; 7 nucleotides match TRBD2. J lost 7 bases, V lost 4 bases, and 10 bases had no gene match. Germline V CDR1 and CDR2: MNHEY, SMNVEV (reference sequence). This CDR3 contains 15 residues. The CDR3 DNA is TGTGCCAGCAGTTGGGGATTCGGGGGGATGAATGAGCAGTTCTTC. Its translation: CASSWGFGGMNEQFF.

The CDR3 DNA sequence: TGTGCCAGCAGTTACCGACAGGGATTGGGCTACACCTTC. Protein: CASSYRQGLGYTF. The chain recombines TRBV6-5 with TRBJ1-2, with TRBD1 matching over 7 bases. The CDR3 is 13 amino acids. CDR1 and CDR2 from the germline V gene are MNHEY and SVGAGI. V dropped 2 bases and J dropped 8; count of bases not matched to a gene: 5.

The chain uses TRBV2 and TRBJ2-5, with D unresolved. Germline CDR1 reads SNHLY; CDR2 reads FYNNEI. The CDR3 length is 14 residues. Trimming took 4 bases from V and 4 from J, leaving 13 bases between them. The chain's CDR3 is CASSGPLGRETQYF. DNA of the CDR3: TGTGCCAGCAGTGGCCCCCTAGGCCGAGAGACCCAGTACTTC.